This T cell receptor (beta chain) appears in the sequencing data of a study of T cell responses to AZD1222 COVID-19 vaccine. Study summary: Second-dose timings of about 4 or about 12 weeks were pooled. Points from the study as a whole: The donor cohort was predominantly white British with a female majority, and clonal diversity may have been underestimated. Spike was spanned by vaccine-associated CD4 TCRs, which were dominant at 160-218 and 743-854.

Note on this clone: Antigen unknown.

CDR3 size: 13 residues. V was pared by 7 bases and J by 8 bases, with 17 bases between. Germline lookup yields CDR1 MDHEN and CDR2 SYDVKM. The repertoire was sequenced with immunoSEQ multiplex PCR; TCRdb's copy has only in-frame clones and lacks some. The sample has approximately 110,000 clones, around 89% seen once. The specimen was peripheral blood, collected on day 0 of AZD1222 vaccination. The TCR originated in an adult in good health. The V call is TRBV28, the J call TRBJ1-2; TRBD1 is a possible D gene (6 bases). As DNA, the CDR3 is TGTGCCAGCACCCTTTTGGGGGGCGAGGGCTACACCTTC. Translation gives CASTLLGGEGYTF.